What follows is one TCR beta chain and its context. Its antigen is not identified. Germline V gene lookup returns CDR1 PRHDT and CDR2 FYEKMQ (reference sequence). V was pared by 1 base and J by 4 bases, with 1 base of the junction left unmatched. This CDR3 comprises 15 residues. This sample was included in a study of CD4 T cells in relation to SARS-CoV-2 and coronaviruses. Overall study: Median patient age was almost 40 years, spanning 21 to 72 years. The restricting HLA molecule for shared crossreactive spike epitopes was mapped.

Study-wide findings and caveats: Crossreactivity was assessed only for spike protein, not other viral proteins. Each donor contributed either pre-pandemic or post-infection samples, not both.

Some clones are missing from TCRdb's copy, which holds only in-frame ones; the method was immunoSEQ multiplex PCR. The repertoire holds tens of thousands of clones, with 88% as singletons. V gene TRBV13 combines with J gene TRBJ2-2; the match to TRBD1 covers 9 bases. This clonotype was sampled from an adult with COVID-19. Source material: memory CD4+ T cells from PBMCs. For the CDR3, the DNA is TGTGCCAGCAGCTTAGAGGACAGGGGCACCGGGGAGCTGTTTTTT. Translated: CASSLEDRGTGELFF.